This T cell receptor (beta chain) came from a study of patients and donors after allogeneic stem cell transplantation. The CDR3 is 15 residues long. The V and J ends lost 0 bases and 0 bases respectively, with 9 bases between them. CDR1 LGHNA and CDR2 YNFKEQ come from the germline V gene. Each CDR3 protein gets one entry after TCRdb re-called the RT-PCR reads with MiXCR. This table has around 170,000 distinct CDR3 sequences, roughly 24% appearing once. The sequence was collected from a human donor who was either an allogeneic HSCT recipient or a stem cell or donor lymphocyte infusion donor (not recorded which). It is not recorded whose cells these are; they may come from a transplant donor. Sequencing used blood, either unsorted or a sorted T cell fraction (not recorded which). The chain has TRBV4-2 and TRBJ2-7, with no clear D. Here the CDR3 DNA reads TGTGCCAGCAGCCAAGATCAGGAGTACTCCTACGAGCAGTACTTC. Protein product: CASSQDQEYSYEQYF.